This TCR beta chain was captured by sequencing in a study of early T cells in non-severe SARS-CoV-2 infection. Study at large: The chains were unpaired, and the sequenced material was bulk RNA from unsorted whole blood.

The V segment lost 9 bases and the J segment 8 bases; nucleotides outside the gene matches: 3. The CDR3 covers 11 residues. Germline V lookup: CDR1 MNHEY, CDR2 SVGEGT. From the 5' RACE reads, TCRdb called clonotypes with MiXCR, one entry per CDR3 protein. The sample has fewer than 85,000 distinct CDR3 sequences, roughly 12% seen once. V is TRBV6-2 or TRBV6-3 and J is TRBJ1-4; 7 positions agree with TRBD1. The material was whole blood, obtained at baseline. The receptor comes from an adult who was a healthcare worker with PCR-confirmed SARS-CoV-2 infection or an uninfected control (not recorded which). The CDR3 region is CARTTGEKLFF. The CDR3, as DNA: TGTGCCAGGACGACAGGGGAAAAACTGTTTTTT.